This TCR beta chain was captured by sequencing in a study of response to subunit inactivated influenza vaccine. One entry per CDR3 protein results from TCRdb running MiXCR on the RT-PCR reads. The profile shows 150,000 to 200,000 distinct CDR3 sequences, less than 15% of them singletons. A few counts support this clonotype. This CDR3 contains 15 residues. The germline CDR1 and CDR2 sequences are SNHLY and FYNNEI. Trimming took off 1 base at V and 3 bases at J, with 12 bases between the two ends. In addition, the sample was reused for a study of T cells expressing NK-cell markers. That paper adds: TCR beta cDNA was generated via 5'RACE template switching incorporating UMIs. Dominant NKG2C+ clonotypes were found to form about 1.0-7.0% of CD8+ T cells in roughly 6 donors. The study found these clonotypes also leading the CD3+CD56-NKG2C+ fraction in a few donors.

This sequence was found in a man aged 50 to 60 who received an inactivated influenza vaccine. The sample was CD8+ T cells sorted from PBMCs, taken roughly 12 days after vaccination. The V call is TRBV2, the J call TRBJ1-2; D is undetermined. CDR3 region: CASSEVSGSDYGYTF. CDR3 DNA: TGTGCCAGCAGTGAAGTGAGTGGTTCGGACTATGGCTACACCTTC.